A single sample is the source of the 2 T cell receptor beta chains below, sequenced in a study of human T cells and chemical hapten exposure. Time point indicated: patch test 2, 6 weeks after DPC sensitization. Specified treatment: therapeutic diphenylcyclopropenone sensitization with weekly scalp DPC. TCRdb ran MiXCR on the RACE reads and lists one entry per CDR3 protein. The sample lists tens of thousands of distinct CDR3 sequences; approximately 9% were seen once. The material sequenced was whole blood, taken in connection with sensitization to the hapten diphenylcyclopropenone (DPC). The source is a woman aged 40-49 years with alopecia areata. Some clones in this sample may be carry-over from other donors' samples.

This clonotype was seen many times. This chain connects TRBV6-2 or TRBV6-3 to TRBJ2-6, with 7 positions matching TRBD1. The CDR3 has 18 amino acids. V shed 5 bases, J shed 0 bases, and the junction held 10 bases outside the gene matches. Germline V gives CDR1 MNHEY, CDR2 SVGEGT. CDR3 sequence: CASSKTTGSPSGANVLTF. The CDR3, as DNA: TGTGCCAGCAGTAAGACGACAGGGTCCCCCTCTGGGGCCAACGTCCTGACTTTC.

This clonotype came up many times. This chain connects TRBV10-3 to TRBJ2-7; D not resolved. The CDR3 is made up of 16 amino acids. Germline values: CDR1 ENHRY, CDR2 SYGVKD. V lost 0 bases, J lost 2 bases, and 14 bases lay in between. This CDR3 is CAISESSPPPPYEQYF. The CDR3 bases are TGTGCCATCAGTGAGTCGAGCCCCCCCCCACCCTACGAGCAGTACTTC.